The rows below give T cell receptor beta chains drawn from one sample of a study of blood T cell repertoires in COVID-19. Method: immunoSEQ multiplex PCR; TCRdb's copy keeps in-frame clones and lacks some. Among about 380,000 clones listed, more than 70% were seen once. Material: PBMCs or T cells enriched from blood (not recorded which). Every receptor here comes from a man aged 25-40 years who had recovered from COVID-19. Each CDR3 is given with its conserved first and last residue. D genes are given only for firm matches. Part of the rows lack a size; the others show once, few, many or a class for expanded clones.

V gene	clone size	J gene	D gene	CDR3 protein	CDR3 DNA
TRBV19	-	TRBJ2-7	TRBD1	CASGRDRGLYYEQYF	TGTGCCAGTGGCCGGGACAGGGGTTTGTACTACGAGCAGTACTTC
TRBV4-1	-	TRBJ1-6	-	CASSQGPPGHGTDSPLHF	TGCGCCAGCAGCCAAGGTCCCCCGGGACACGGGACGGATTCACCCCTCCACTTT
TRBV18	-	TRBJ1-1	-	CASSPQGVGTEAFF	TGTGCCAGCTCACCACAGGGGGTAGGCACTGAAGCTTTCTTT
TRBV7-8	-	TRBJ1-2	TRBD1	CASSTRGLLDYGYTF	TGTGCCAGCAGCACCAGGGGGTTGTTGGACTATGGCTACACCTTC
TRBV4-1	-	TRBJ1-4	-	CASSYTGNNEKLFF	TGCGCCAGCAGCTACACAGGGAATAATGAAAAACTGTTTTTT
TRBV10-3	-	TRBJ1-2	TRBD1	CAIMIQGANGYTF	TGTGCCATCATGATACAGGGGGCAAATGGCTACACCTTC
TRBV2	-	TRBJ2-2	TRBD1	CASTGQMNTGELFF	TGTGCCAGCACGGGACAGATGAACACCGGGGAGCTGTTTTTT
TRBV30	-	TRBJ1-1	-	CAWSPGVTLFEAFF	TGTGCCTGGAGCCCCGGGGTGACTCTCTTTGAAGCTTTCTTT
TRBV5-1	once	TRBJ2-1	TRBD2	CASSLVTGLVYNEQFF	TGCGCCAGCAGCTTGGTCACGGGACTAGTTTACAATGAGCAGTTCTTC
TRBV6-5	few	TRBJ1-6	-	CASSYSSSTGNSPLHF	TGTGCCAGCAGTTACTCTTCTTCGACAGGCAATTCACCCCTCCACTTT
TRBV27	-	TRBJ1-1	TRBD1	CASSPGTGITEAFF	TGTGCCAGCAGTCCTGGGACAGGGATCACTGAAGCTTTCTTT
TRBV14	-	TRBJ2-5	TRBD2	CASSQVKLFSGERLQETQYF	TGTGCCAGCAGCCAAGTAAAACTCTTTAGCGGGGAGCGCCTACAAGAGACCCAGTACTTC
TRBV4-2	once	TRBJ2-5	TRBD1	CASSQVGGQGLETQYF	TGTGCCAGCAGCCAAGTAGGCGGACAGGGCCTAGAGACCCAGTACTTC
TRBV5-1	few	TRBJ1-2	-	CASSLLDPRYGYTF	TGCGCCAGCAGCTTGCTAGACCCGCGCTATGGCTACACCTTC
TRBV9	-	TRBJ2-5	-	CASSALTPQETQYF	TGTGCCAGCAGCGCTCTGACTCCCCAAGAGACCCAGTACTTC
TRBV25-1	-	TRBJ1-1	-	CASSASENTEAFF	TGTGCCAGCAGTGCTTCAGAAAACACTGAAGCTTTCTTT
TRBV29-1	-	TRBJ1-2	-	CSVAGGLNYGYTF	TGCAGCGTTGCCGGGGGGCTCAACTATGGCTACACCTTC
TRBV2	-	TRBJ1-5	-	CASSGQGLGNQPQHF	TGTGCCAGCAGCGGGCAGGGTTTGGGCAATCAGCCCCAGCATTTT
TRBV30	-	TRBJ2-3	-	CAWSGSPGTDTQYF	TGTGCCTGGAGTGGTTCCCCTGGCACAGATACGCAGTATTTT
TRBV6-5	-	TRBJ1-5	TRBD1	CASSPTGGSQPQHF	TGTGCCAGCAGCCCCACAGGGGGCAGTCAGCCCCAGCATTTT
TRBV6-5	-	TRBJ1-2	-	CASSYSARTGFDGYTF	TGTGCCAGCAGTTACTCAGCCCGCACCGGGTTCGATGGCTACACCTTC
TRBV5-1	-	TRBJ1-2	TRBD1	CASSLRDSGHGYTF	TGCGCCAGCAGCCTCCGGGACAGCGGACATGGCTACACCTTC
TRBV7-9	-	TRBJ2-5	TRBD2	CASSPAASGLLWGETQYF	TGTGCCAGCAGCCCCGCGGCTAGCGGGTTACTTTGGGGAGAGACCCAGTACTTC
TRBV2	-	TRBJ1-3	TRBD1	CASSWDRATSGNTIYF	TGTGCCAGCAGTTGGGACAGAGCCACCTCTGGAAACACCATATATTTT
TRBV18	-	TRBJ1-2	-	CASSPSQEGHGYTF	TGTGCCAGCTCACCTTCTCAGGAGGGGCACGGCTACACCTTC
TRBV2	-	TRBJ2-5	TRBD2	CASSLGGGTETQYF	TGTGCCAGCAGTCTCGGGGGGGGGACGGAGACCCAGTACTTC
TRBV20-1	-	TRBJ1-2	TRBD1	CSGTGDYGYTF	TGCAGTGGAACAGGGGACTATGGCTACACCTTC
TRBV12-3/TRBV12-4	-	TRBJ2-2	-	CASKIQGHGELFF	TGTGCCAGCAAGATTCAGGGGCACGGGGAGCTGTTTTTT
TRBV7-3	-	TRBJ2-3	-	CASSSSSTDTQYF	TGTGCCAGCAGCTCTTCTAGCACAGATACGCAGTATTTT
TRBV29-1	once	TRBJ1-1	-	CSVQGGVAEAFF	TGCAGCGTACAAGGGGGAGTTGCTGAAGCTTTCTTT
TRBV5-4	-	TRBJ1-1	-	CASSLALGAPEAFF	TGTGCCAGCAGCTTGGCCTTGGGGGCTCCTGAAGCTTTCTTT
TRBV5-4	-	TRBJ1-1	-	CASTKGAEAFF	TGTGCCAGCACCAAGGGGGCTGAAGCTTTCTTT
TRBV7-9	once	TRBJ1-2	-	CASSPQGYGYTF	TGTGCCAGCAGCCCTCAGGGTTATGGCTACACCTTC
TRBV18	-	TRBJ2-3	-	CASSPPARLDTQYF	TGTGCCAGCTCACCACCGGCGCGGTTAGATACGCAGTATTTT
TRBV9	-	TRBJ1-2	-	CASSPLVQPLLQSGYTF	TGTGCCAGCAGCCCCCTGGTACAGCCGTTACTCCAATCTGGCTACACCTTC
TRBV7-7	-	TRBJ2-7	-	CAVPGTLIRGLYEQYF	TGTGCCGTACCCGGGACCCTCATCCGGGGACTGTACGAGCAGTACTTC
TRBV25-1	few	TRBJ1-6	TRBD1	CASSRRTGGYYNSPLHF	TGTGCCAGCAGCAGAAGGACAGGGGGATACTATAATTCACCCCTCCACTTT
TRBV9	-	TRBJ2-1	-	CASSSQGSYNEQFF	TGTGCCAGCAGCTCGCAGGGTTCATACAATGAGCAGTTCTTC
TRBV10-3	-	TRBJ2-2	TRBD1	CAVSGTGFTGELFF	TGTGCCGTCTCCGGGACAGGGTTCACCGGGGAGCTGTTTTTT
TRBV10-1	few	TRBJ2-3	-	CASSEPGTTDTQYF	TGCGCCAGCAGTGAACCGGGAACCACAGATACGCAGTATTTT
TRBV4-1	once	TRBJ2-7	-	CASSLSTGVPYEQYF	TGCGCCAGCAGCCTTTCGACAGGCGTACCCTACGAGCAGTACTTC